This T cell receptor (beta chain) was identified in a study of blood T cells in healthy people across ages. Study findings and constraints: Diversity was higher, and naive CD4+ cells more numerous, in long-lived donors than in aged donors. A conclusive naive versus antigen-experienced comparison was prevented by the unsorted PBMCs.

CDR3 size: 13 residues. The germline V and J ends were trimmed by 0 bases and 4 bases, with 6 bases remaining between them. Germline-derived CDR1 and CDR2 are SGDLS and YYNGEE. Together with a sample-barcoded 5' primer, a J-beta primer mix was included in a second PCR lasting about 7 to 12 cycles. A single record per CDR3 protein comes from TCRdb applying MiXCR to the 5' RACE reads. The repertoire holds 600,000 or so distinct CDR3 sequences, with around a fifth as singletons. Points on this clonotype: Its antigen is unidentified.

For every donor, a draw yielded ten milliliters of peripheral blood. The authors isolated at least 7 million PBMCs per sample. The rearrangement links TRBV9 to TRBJ2-3; D gene unclear. The source of this sequence is a man aged 65 to 79 in good health. Material: blood. The CDR3 sequence: CASSVGAPDTQYF. CDR3 DNA: TGTGCCAGCAGCGTAGGAGCCCCAGATACGCAGTATTTT. Full variable domain (missing parts from reference TRBV9 and TRBJ2-3): DSGVTQTPKHLITATGQRVTLRCSPRSGDLSVYWYQQSLDQGLQFLIQYYNGEERAKGNILERFSAQQFPDLHSELNLSSLELGDSALYFCASSVGAPDTQYFGPGTRLTVL.